One sample yielded the 8 T cell receptor beta chains listed below, sequenced in a study of blood T cell repertoires in COVID-19. Generated by immunoSEQ multiplex PCR, the TCRdb table keeps only in-frame clones and is missing some. The sample holds 200,000 to 300,000 clones, around 82% seen once. Sequencing input: PBMCs or T cells enriched from blood (not recorded which). Every receptor here comes from a woman between 35 and 50 years old who had been exposed to COVID-19.

CDR3: CASSYSGLGRGSEQFF. The CDR3 coding sequence is TGTGCCAGCAGTTACTCTGGTTTGGGCAGGGGAAGTGAGCAGTTCTTC. The J gene is TRBJ2-1, the V gene TRBV6-2 or TRBV6-3, with a tentative D call TRBD1 (6 bases). In germline, CDR1 is MNHEY, CDR2 SVGEGT. V was cut by 0 bases and J by 9 bases, with 18 bases left in between. This CDR3 is 16 amino acids long.

The gene calls are TRBV7-3 and TRBJ2-7; 7 bases line up with TRBD2. The trim removed 4 bases at V and 0 bases at J, leaving 6 bases unmatched. This CDR3 has 15 amino acids. Germline CDR1 and CDR2: SGHTA and FQGTGA. DNA of the CDR3: TGTGCCAGCAGCTCGGCGGGCGGGGGCTCCTACGAGCAGTACTTC. This encodes CASSSAGGGSYEQYF.

V gene TRBV12-3 or TRBV12-4 combines with J gene TRBJ1-2; TRBD1 matches at 7 bases. There are 12 residues in the CDR3. J gave up 7 bases and V 6 bases, and 5 bases lay outside the gene matches. CDR3 sequence reads: CASRNPGGGYTF. Written as DNA, the CDR3 is TGTGCCAGCAGGAACCCAGGGGGTGGCTACACCTTC.

This chain connects TRBV6-2 or TRBV6-3 to TRBJ1-6; TRBD1 matches 7 bases. V lost 6 bases and J lost 7; bases outside the gene matches: 9. The CDR3 is 15 amino acids. From germline, CDR1 is MNHEY and CDR2 SVGEGT. CDR3 sequence reads: CASRYTGVENSPLHF. Written as DNA, the CDR3 is TGTGCCAGCAGGTACACAGGGGTTGAGAATTCACCCCTCCACTTT.

The chain couples TRBV25-1 to TRBJ2-5, with D maybe TRBD1 (6 bases). The germline V gene encodes CDR1 MGHDK and CDR2 SYGVNS. The CDR3 totals 14 residues. Trimming removed 3 bases from V and 5 bases from J, with 13 bases in between. The CDR3 DNA reads TGTGCCAGCAGTGATGGTACAGGGCGGGAGACCCAGTACTTC. It translates to CASSDGTGRETQYF. Drawing the rest from reference TRBV25-1 and TRBJ2-5, the complete variable domain is EADIYQTPRYLVIGTGKKITLECSQTMGHDKMYWYQQDPGMELHLIHYSYGVNSTEKGDLSSESTVSRIRTEHFPLTLESARPSHTSQYLCASSDGTGRETQYFGPGTRLLVL.

The count of this clone is one. The genes are TRBV5-1 and TRBJ2-4, with 10 bases identical to TRBD2. The germline gives CDR1 SGHRS, CDR2 YFSETQ. There are 17 residues in the CDR3. The ends lost 6 bases at V and 1 base at J; junction bases unmatched: 10. CDR3 sequence reads: CASNQAGGPGAKNIQYF. In DNA, the CDR3 is TGCGCCAGCAATCAAGCGGGGGGGCCCGGGGCCAAAAACATTCAGTACTTC.

The chain joins TRBV9 to TRBJ2-3, with 11 bases that match TRBD2. The CDR3 consists of 16 residues. V was clipped by 5 bases and J by 0 bases; unmatched bases: 5. The germline gives CDR1 SGDLS, CDR2 YYNGEE. The CDR3 sequence: CASSRSGGESTDTQYF. CDR3 nucleotide sequence: TGTGCCAGCAGTCGTAGCGGGGGGGAGAGCACAGATACGCAGTATTTT.

The V and J genes are TRBV27 and TRBJ2-4; possibly TRBD2 for D (6 bases). V was clipped by 4 bases and J by 0 bases, with 22 bases between them. This CDR3 comprises 19 residues. In germline, CDR1 is MNHEY, CDR2 SMNVEV (reference sequence). The CDR3 nucleotides read TGTGCCAGCAGTTCCCTTAGCGGCAACCGGAGAATAGCCAAAAACATTCAGTACTTC. This sequence encodes CASSSLSGNRRIAKNIQYF.